The clone carrying this T cell receptor (beta chain) was detected only a few times. The sample originates from a study of blood T cell repertoires in COVID-19. Study summary: The study drew acute and convalescent COVID-19 samples from the United States, Italy and Spain. Sample material is recorded as cDNA or gDNA derived from T cells, B-cell-depleted T cells, or PBMCs.

The germline V gene encodes CDR1 SQVTM and CDR2 ANQGSEA. The length of the CDR3 is 12 residues. The V end lost 4 bases, the J end lost 4 bases, and 10 bases lay between the germline ends. The table came from immunoSEQ multiplex PCR; TCRdb's copy has only in-frame clones and leaves some out. The sample lists 100,000 to 150,000 clones, over 60% seen once, with approximately 2% in the top ten. Material: peripheral blood. The chain employs TRBV29-1 and TRBJ1-1; a weak D match, TRBD1 (6 bases). The TCR was taken from a woman between 70 and 85 years old with acute or convalescent COVID-19. Here the CDR3 reads CSVADRFTEAFF. In DNA, the CDR3 is TGCAGCGTTGCTGACAGGTTCACTGAAGCTTTCTTT.